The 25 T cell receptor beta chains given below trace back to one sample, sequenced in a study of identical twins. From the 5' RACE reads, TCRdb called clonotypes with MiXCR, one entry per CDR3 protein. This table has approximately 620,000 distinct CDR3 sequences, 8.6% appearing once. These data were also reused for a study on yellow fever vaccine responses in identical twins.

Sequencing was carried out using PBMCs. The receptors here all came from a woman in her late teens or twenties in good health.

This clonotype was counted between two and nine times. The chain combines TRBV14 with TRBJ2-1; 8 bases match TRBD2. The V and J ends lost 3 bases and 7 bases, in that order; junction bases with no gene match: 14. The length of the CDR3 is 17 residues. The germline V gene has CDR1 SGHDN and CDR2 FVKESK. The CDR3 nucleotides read TGTGCCAGCAGCCATCTTCTTAGCGGGATTCGTGGGAATGAGCAGTTCTTC. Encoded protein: CASSHLLSGIRGNEQFF. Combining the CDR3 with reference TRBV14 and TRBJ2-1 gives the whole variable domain EAGVTQFPSHSVIEKGQTVTLRCDPISGHDNLYWYRRVMGKEIKFLLHFVKESKQDESGMPNNRFLAERTGGTYSTLKVQPAELEDSGVYFCASSHLLSGIRGNEQFFGPGTRLTVL.

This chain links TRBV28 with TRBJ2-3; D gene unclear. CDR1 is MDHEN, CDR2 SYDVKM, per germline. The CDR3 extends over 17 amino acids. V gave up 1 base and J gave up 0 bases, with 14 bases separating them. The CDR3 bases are TGTGCCAGCAGTTTATTACCCGAGACACGGAGCACAGATACGCAGTATTTT. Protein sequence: CASSLLPETRSTDTQYF. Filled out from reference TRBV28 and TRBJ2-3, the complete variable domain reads DVKVTQSSRYLVKRTGEKVFLECVQDMDHENMFWYRQDPGLGLRLIYFSYDVKMKEKGDIPEGYSVSREKKERFSLILESASTNQTSMYLCASSLLPETRSTDTQYFGPGTRLTVL.

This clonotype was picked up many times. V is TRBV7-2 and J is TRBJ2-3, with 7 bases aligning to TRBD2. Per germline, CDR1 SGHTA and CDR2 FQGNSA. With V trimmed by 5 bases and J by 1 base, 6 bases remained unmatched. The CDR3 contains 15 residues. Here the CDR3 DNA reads TGTGCCAGCAGCCGAACGGGGAGGGGCACAGATACGCAGTATTTT. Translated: CASSRTGRGTDTQYF.

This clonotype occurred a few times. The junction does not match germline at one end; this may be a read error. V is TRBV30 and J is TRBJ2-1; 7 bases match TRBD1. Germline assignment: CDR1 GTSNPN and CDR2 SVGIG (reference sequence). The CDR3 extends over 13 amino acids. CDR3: CARSGTAYNEQFF. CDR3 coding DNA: TGTGCCCGGAGTGGGACAGCCTACAATGAGCAGTTCTTC. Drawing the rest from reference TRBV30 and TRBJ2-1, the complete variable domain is SQTIHQWPATLVQPVGSPLSLECTVEGTSNPNLYWYRQAAGRGLQLLFYSVGIGQISSEVPQNLSASRPQDRQFILSSKKLLLSDSGFYLCARSGTAYNEQFFGPGTRLTVL.

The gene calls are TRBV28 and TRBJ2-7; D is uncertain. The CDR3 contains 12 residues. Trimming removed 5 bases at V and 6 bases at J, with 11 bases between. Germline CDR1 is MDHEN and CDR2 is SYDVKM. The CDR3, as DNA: TGTGCCAGCAGTCCAGACCAGTCCGAGCAGTACTTC. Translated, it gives CASSPDQSEQYF.

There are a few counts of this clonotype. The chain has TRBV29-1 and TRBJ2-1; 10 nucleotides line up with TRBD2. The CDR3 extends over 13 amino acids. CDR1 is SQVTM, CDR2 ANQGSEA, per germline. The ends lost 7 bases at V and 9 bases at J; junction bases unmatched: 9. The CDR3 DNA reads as TGCAGCGCCTCCCTAGCGGGAGATAGTGAGCAGTTCTTC. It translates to CSASLAGDSEQFF.

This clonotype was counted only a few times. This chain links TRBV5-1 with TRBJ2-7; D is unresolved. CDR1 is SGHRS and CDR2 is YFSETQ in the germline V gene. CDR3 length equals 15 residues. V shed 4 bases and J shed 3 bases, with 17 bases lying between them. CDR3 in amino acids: CASSQDLERIYEQYF. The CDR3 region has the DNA TGCGCCAGCAGCCAGGACCTGGAAAGGATCTACGAGCAGTACTTC.

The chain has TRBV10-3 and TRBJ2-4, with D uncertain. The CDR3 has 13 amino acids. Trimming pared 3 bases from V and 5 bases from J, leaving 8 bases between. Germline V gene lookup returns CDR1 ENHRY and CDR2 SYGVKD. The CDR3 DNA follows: TGTGCCATCAGTGAAGAGCTCCAAAACATTCAGTACTTC. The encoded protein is CAISEELQNIQYF.

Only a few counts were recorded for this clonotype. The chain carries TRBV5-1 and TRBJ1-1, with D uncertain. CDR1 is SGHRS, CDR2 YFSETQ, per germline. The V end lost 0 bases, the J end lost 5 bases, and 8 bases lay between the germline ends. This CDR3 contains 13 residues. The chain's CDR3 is CASSLGPKTEAFF. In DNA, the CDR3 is TGCGCCAGCAGCTTGGGGCCGAAGACTGAAGCTTTCTTT.

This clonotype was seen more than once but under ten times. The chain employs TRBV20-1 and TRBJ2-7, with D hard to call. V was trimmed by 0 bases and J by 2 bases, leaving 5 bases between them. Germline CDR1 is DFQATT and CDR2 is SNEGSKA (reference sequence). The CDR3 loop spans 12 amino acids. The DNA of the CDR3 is TGCAGTGCTAGAGACACCCCCTACGAGCAGTACTTC. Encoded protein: CSARDTPYEQYF.

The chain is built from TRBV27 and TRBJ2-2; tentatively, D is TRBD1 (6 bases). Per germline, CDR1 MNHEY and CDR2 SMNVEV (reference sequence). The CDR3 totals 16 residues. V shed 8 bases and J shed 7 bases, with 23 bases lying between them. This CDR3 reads CASLPFGQPRGGELFF. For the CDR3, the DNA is TGTGCCAGCCTACCCTTTGGACAGCCCAGGGGCGGGGAGCTGTTTTTT.

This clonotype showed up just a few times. CDR3 in amino acids: CASSVRTGRLTGNIQYF. In DNA, the CDR3 is TGTGCCAGCAGCGTTCGGACAGGTCGACTGACGGGAAACATTCAGTACTTC. The V gene is TRBV5-6, the J gene TRBJ2-4, with TRBD1 matching 7 bases. The V gene end was trimmed by 4 bases and the J gene end by 6 bases; junction bases not matched to a gene: 16. Germline values: CDR1 SGHDT, CDR2 YYEEEE. CDR3 size: 17 residues.

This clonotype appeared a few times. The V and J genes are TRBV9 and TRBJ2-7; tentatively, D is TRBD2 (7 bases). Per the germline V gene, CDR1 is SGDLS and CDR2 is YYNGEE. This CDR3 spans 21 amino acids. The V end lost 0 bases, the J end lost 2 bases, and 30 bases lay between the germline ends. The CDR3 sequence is CASSVASPTRGGLSETYEQYF. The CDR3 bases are TGTGCCAGCAGCGTAGCTTCCCCGACTAGGGGGGGGCTGTCCGAGACCTACGAGCAGTACTTC.

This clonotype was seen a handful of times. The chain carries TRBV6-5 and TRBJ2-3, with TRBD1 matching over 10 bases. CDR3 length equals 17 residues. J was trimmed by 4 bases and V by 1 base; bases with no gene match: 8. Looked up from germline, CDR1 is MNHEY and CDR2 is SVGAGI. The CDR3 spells CASSYFATGGVSDTQYF. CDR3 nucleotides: TGTGCCAGCAGTTACTTCGCGACAGGGGGCGTCTCAGATACGCAGTATTTT.

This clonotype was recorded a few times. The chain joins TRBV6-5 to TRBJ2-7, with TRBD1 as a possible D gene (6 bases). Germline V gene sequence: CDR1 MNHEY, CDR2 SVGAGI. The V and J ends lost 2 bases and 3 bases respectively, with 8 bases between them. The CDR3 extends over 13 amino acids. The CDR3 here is CASSYARGYEQYF. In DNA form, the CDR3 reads TGTGCCAGCAGTTACGCCAGGGGCTACGAGCAGTACTTC.

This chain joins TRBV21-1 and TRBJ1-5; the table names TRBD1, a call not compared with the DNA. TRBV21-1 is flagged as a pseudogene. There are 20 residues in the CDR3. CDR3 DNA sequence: TGTGCCAGCAGCAAATTGGCAAGACAGGGTGGGGGTTCGGTAAATCAGCCCCAGCATTTT. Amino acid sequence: CASSKLARQGGGSVNQPQHF.

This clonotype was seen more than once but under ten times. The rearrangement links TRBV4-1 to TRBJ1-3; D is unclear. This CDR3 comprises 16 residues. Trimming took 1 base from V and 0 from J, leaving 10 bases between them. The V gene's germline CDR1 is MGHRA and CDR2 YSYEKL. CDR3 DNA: TGCGCCAGCAGCCAAGTATTGGGGTACTCTGGAAACACCATATATTTT. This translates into CASSQVLGYSGNTIYF.

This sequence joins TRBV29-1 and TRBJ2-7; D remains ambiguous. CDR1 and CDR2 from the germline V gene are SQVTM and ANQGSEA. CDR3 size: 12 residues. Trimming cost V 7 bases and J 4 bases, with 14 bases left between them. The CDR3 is CSAGTRRYEQYF. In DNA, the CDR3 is TGCAGCGCCGGTACCAGGAGATACGAGCAGTACTTC.

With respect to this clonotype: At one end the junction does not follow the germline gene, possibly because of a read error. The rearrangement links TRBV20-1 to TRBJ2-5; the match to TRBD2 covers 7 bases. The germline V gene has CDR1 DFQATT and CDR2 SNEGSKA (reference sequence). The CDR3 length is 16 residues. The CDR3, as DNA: TGCTGTGCTAGTGATTCTTCCATAATGGGAGGGGAGACCCAGTACTTC. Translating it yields CCASDSSIMGGETQYF.

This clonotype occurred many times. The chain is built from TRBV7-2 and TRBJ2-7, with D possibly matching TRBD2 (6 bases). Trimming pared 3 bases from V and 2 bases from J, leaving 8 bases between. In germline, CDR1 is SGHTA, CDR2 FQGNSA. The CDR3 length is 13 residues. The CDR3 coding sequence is TGTGCCAGCAGCTTCACGGGGGCCTACGAGCAGTACTTC. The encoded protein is CASSFTGAYEQYF.

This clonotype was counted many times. The CDR3 DNA sequence: TGCGCCAGCAGCTGGGACGGGAGTTCCAAAAACATTCAGTACTTC. It is translated as CASSWDGSSKNIQYF. This chain joins TRBV5-1 and TRBJ2-4, with a tentative D call TRBD2 (6 bases). Germline assignment: CDR1 SGHRS and CDR2 YFSETQ. The V end lost 3 bases, the J end lost 2 bases, and 12 bases lay between the germline ends. This CDR3 spans 15 amino acids.

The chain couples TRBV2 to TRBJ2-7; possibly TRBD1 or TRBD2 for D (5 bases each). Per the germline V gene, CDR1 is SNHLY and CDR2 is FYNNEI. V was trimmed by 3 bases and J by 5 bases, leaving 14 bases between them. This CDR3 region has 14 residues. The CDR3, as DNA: TGTGCCAGCAGTGAGGGACCCCTCTCAAACGAGCAGTACTTC. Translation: CASSEGPLSNEQYF.

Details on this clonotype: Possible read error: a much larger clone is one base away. Written as DNA, the CDR3 is TGCGTCAGCAGGGGAGCGGGAGTTTTCGACAATGAGCAGTTCTTC. Translating gives CVSRGAGVFDNEQFF. This sequence joins TRBV10-2 and TRBJ2-1; 8 bases match TRBD2. CDR1 and CDR2 from the germline V gene are WSHSY and SAAADI. This CDR3 has 15 residues.

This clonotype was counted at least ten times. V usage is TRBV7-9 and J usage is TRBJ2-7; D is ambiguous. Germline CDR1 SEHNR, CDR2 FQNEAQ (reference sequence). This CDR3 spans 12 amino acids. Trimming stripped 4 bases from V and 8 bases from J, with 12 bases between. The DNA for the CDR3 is TGTGCCAGCAGCTCTAGACCCAACCAGCAGTACTTC. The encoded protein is CASSSRPNQQYF.

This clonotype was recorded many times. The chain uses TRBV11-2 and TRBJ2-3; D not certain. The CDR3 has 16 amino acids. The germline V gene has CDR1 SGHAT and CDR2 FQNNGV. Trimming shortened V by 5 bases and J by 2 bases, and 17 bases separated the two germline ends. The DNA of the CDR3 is TGTGCCAGCAGCCCCCGGACGAGACTTTACACAGATACGCAGTATTTT. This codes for CASSPRTRLYTDTQYF.